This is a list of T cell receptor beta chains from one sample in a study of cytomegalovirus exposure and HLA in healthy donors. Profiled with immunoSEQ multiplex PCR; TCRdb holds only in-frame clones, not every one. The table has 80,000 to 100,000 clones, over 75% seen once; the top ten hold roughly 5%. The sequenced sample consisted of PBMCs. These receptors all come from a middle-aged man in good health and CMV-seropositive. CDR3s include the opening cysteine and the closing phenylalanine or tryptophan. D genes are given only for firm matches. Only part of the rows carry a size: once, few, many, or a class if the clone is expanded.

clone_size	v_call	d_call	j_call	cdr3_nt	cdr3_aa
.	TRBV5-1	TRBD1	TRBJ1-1	TGCGCCAGCAGCTTGGCAACAGGGGCCATGAACACTGAAGCTTTCTTT	CASSLATGAMNTEAFF
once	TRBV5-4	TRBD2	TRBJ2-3	TGTGCCAGCAGCGTACTACTAGCGGGAGGGCAGGATACGCAGTATTTT	CASSVLLAGGQDTQYF
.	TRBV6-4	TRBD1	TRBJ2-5	TGTGCCAGCCGGGGGACAGGGGGGCTCGAGACCCAGTACTTC	CASRGTGGLETQYF
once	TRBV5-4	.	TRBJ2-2	TGTGCCAGCAGCTGGGGCCGGGGGGCTGAAACCGGGGAGCTGTTTTTT	CASSWGRGAETGELFF
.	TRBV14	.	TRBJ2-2	TGTGCCAGCAGCCCCTCCCTTTCCGGGGAGCTGTTTTTT	CASSPSLSGELFF
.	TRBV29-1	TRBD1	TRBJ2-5	TGCAGCGTCCACCAGGGGGTCAGGGAGACCCAGTACTTC	CSVHQGVRETQYF
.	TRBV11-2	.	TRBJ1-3	TGTGCCAGCAGCTTCCAGGGTCGCTCTGGAAACACCATATATTTT	CASSFQGRSGNTIYF
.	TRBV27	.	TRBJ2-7	TGTGCCAGCAGTTTCTCAGGGACAACAAACTCCTACGAGCAGTACTTC	CASSFSGTTNSYEQYF
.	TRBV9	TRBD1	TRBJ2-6	TGTGCCAGCAGCTCGGACAGGTCTTCTGGGGCCAACGTCCTGACTTTC	CASSSDRSSGANVLTF
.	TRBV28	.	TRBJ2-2	TGTGCCAGCAGCAATGGTAGGGGTCCTAACACCGGGGAGCTGTTTTTT	CASSNGRGPNTGELFF
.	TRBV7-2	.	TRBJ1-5	TGTGCCAGCAGCAGGACAAGCAATCAGCCCCAGCATTTT	CASSRTSNQPQHF
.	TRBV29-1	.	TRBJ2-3	TGCAGCGTTTCCGGGACACCTCTCACAGATACGCAGTATTTT	CSVSGTPLTDTQYF
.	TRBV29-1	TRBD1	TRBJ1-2	TGCAGCGCTCGGACAGGGCCCAACTATGGCTACACCTTC	CSARTGPNYGYTF
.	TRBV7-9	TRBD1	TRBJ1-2	TGTGCCAGCAGCCTTCAGACAGGGGAGGACTATGGCTACACCTTC	CASSLQTGEDYGYTF
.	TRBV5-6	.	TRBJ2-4	TGTGCCAGCAGCTTGCGGCAGGAACCCGGACTAAACATTCAGTACTTC	CASSLRQEPGLNIQYF
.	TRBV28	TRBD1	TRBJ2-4	TGTGCCAGCATCGGGACAGGAGGCATAAACATTCAGTACTTC	CASIGTGGINIQYF
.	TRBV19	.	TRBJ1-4	TGTGCCAGTAGTACCTGGGGGGAAGCTAATGAAAAACTGTTTTTT	CASSTWGEANEKLFF
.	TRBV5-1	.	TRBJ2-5	TGCGCCAGCAGCGAGTACCAAGAGACCCAGTACTTC	CASSEYQETQYF
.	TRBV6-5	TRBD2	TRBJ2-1	TGTGCCAGCAGTTACTCTACAGCGGGAGGGGAGAATGAGCAGTTCTTC	CASSYSTAGGENEQFF
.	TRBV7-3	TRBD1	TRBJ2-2	TGTGCCAGCAGCTTAACGCAGACAGGGGGCGCCGGCGGGGAGCTGTTTTTT	CASSLTQTGGAGGELFF
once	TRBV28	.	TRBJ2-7	TGTGCCAGCAGCAATACAGGATTCTCCTACGAGCAGTACTTC	CASSNTGFSYEQYF
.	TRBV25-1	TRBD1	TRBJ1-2	TGTGCCAGCAGTGATGAGACCAGGGGGTCGAGTCGCTACACCTTC	CASSDETRGSSRYTF
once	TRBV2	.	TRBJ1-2	TGTGCCAGCACCCAACGGGGGATTATCTATGGCTACACCTTC	CASTQRGIIYGYTF
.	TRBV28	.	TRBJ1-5	.	CASRGGVGQGAFQPQHF
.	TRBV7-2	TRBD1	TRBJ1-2	TGTGCCAGCAGCGCATCGACAGGGTTTAACTATGGCTACACCTTC	CASSASTGFNYGYTF
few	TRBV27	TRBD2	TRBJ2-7	TGTGCCAGCAGCGGACTAGCGGGGGGGGCATACGAGCAGTACTTC	CASSGLAGGAYEQYF
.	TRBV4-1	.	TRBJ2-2	TGCGCCAGCAGCCCGACCCAACTAACAACCGGGGAGCTGTTTTTT	CASSPTQLTTGELFF
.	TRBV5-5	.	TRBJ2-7	TGTGCCAGCAGCTTGATACCCAGCTACGAGCAGTACTTC	CASSLIPSYEQYF
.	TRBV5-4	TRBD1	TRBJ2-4	TGTGCCAGCAACCTTGGGGGACAGAGAGACATTCAGTACTTC	CASNLGGQRDIQYF
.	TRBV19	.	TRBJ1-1	TGTGCCAGTAGTATTCGGGAGGGAGTGAACACTGAAGCTTTCTTT	CASSIREGVNTEAFF
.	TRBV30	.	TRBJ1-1	TGTGCCTGGAGTGCCCCCCCACGGTGCTTCTTT	CAWSAPPRCFF